Given below is one T cell receptor (beta chain) in context. Its antigen is currently unknown. The primer mix had 60 Vbeta and 13 Jbeta primers. Libraries were prepared by immunoSEQ multiplex PCR; TCRdb keeps only in-frame clonotypes and omits some of them. The table records about 160,000 clones, more than 75% of them present only once. The sample belongs to a study of cytomegalovirus exposure and HLA in healthy donors. General study findings and limits: The study assumed roughly uniform donor sequencing depth for presence/absence analyses.

The CDR3 totals 18 residues. Germline V gene sequence: CDR1 SGHRS, CDR2 YFSETQ. The germline V and J ends were trimmed by 0 bases and 2 bases, with 17 bases remaining between them. This chain connects TRBV5-1 to TRBJ1-4; D may be TRBD1 (6 bases). This clonotype was sampled from a man between 18 and 29 years old in good health and CMV-seropositive. Specimen: PBMCs. Written as DNA, the CDR3 is TGCGCCAGCAGCTTGGCCCGCAGGGGAGCTGCCACTAATGAAAAACTGTTTTTT. Its protein product is CASSLARRGAATNEKLFF.